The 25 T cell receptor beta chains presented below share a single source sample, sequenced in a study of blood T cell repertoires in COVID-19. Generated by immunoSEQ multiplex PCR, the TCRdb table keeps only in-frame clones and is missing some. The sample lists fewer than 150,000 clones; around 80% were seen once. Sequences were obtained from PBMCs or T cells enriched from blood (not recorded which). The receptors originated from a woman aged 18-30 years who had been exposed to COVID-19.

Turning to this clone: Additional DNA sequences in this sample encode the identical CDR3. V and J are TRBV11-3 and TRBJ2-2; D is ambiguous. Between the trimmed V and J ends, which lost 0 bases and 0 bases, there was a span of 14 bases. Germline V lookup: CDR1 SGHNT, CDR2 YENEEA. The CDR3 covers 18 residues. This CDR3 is CASSLDQGGSTNTGELFF. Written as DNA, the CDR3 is TGTGCCAGCAGCTTAGATCAAGGCGGATCTACGAACACCGGGGAGCTGTTTTTT.

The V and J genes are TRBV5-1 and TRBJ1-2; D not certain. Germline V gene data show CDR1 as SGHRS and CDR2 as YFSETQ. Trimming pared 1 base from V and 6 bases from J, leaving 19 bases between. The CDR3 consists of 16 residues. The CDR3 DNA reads TGCGCCAGCAGCTTGTTTGGACGGCCCAGAGCGGATGGCTACACCTTC. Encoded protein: CASSLFGRPRADGYTF.

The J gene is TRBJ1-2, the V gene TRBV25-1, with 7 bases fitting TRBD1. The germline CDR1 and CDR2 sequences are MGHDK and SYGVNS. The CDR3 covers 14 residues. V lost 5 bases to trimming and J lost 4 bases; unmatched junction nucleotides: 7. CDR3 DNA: TGTGCCAGCAGTCCCCACTGGGACAGCTATGGCTACACCTTC. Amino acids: CASSPHWDSYGYTF.

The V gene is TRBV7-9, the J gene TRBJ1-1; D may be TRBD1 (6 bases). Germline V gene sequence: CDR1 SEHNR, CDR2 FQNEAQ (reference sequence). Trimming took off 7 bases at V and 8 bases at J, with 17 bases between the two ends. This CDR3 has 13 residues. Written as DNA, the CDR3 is TGTGCCAGCACCGACCCAACAGGGAACGAAGCTTTCTTT. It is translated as CASTDPTGNEAFF.

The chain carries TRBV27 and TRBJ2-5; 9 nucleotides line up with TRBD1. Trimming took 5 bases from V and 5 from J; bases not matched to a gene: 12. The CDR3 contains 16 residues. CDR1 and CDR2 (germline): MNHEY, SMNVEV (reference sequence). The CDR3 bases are TGTGCCAGCAGTCCAGGGACAGGGCTAGACGGTGAGACCCAGTACTTC. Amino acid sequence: CASSPGTGLDGETQYF.

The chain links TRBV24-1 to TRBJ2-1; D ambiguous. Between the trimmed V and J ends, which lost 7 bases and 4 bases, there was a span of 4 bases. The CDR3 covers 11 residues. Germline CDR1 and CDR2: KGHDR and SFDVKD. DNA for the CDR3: TGTGCCACCAGCCTTTACAATGAGCAGTTCTTC. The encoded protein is CATSLYNEQFF.

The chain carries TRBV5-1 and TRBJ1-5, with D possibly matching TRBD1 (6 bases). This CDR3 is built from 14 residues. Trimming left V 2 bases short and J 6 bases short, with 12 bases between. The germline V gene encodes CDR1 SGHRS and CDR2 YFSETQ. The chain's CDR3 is CASSFSQGSQPQHF. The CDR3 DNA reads TGCGCCAGCAGCTTTAGTCAGGGGTCTCAGCCCCAGCATTTT.

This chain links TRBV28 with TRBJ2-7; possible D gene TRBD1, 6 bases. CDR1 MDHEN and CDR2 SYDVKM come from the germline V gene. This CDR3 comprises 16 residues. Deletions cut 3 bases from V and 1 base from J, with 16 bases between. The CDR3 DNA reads TGTGCCAGCAGTTTCTCTATCCGGGACACTTCCTACGAGCAGTACTTC. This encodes CASSFSIRDTSYEQYF.

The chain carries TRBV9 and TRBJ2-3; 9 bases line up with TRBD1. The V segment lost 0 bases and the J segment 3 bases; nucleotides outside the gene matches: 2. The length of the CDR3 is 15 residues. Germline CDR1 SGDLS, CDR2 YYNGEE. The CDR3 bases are TGTGCCAGCAGCGTAGTGGGACAGGGTACAGATACGCAGTATTTT. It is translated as CASSVVGQGTDTQYF. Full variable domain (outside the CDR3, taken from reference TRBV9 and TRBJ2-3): DSGVTQTPKHLITATGQRVTLRCSPRSGDLSVYWYQQSLDQGLQFLIQYYNGEERAKGNILERFSAQQFPDLHSELNLSSLELGDSALYFCASSVVGQGTDTQYFGPGTRLTVL.

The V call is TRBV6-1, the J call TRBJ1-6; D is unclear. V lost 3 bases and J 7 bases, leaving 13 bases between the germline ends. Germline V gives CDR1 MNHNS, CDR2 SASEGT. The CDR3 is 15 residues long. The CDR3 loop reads CASSDSLTLNSPLHF. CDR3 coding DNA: TGTGCCAGCAGTGACAGCCTAACACTAAATTCACCCCTCCACTTT.

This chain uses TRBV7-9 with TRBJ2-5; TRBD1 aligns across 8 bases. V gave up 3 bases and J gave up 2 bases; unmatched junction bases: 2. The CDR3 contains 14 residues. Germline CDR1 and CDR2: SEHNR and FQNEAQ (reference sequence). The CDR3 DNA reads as TGTGCCAGCAGCTTGTGGACAGGGCAAGAGACCCAGTACTTC. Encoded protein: CASSLWTGQETQYF.

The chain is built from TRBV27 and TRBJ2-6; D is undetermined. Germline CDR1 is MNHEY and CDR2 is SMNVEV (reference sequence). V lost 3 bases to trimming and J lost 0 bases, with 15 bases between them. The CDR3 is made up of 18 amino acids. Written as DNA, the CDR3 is TGTGCCAGCAGTTTTCGAGACATCCAACCCTCTGGGGCCAACGTCCTGACTTTC. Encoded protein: CASSFRDIQPSGANVLTF.

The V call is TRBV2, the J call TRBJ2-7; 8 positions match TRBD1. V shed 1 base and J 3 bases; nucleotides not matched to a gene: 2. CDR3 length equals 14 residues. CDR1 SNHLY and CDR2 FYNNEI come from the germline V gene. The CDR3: CASSEGQGIYEQYF. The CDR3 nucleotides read TGTGCCAGCAGTGAAGGACAGGGGATCTACGAGCAGTACTTC. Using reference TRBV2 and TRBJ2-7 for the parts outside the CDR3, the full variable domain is EPEVTQTPSHQVTQMGQEVILRCVPISNHLYFYWYRQILGQKVEFLVSFYNNEISEKSEIFDDQFSVERPDGSNFTLKIRSTKLEDSAMYFCASSEGQGIYEQYFGPGTRLTVT.

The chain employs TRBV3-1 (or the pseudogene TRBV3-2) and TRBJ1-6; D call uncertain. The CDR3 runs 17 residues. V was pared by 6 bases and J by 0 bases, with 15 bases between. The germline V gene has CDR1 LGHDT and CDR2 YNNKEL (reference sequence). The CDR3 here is CASSRRGKASYNSPLHF. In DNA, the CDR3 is TGTGCCAGCAGTCGCAGAGGAAAGGCCTCCTATAATTCACCCCTCCACTTT.

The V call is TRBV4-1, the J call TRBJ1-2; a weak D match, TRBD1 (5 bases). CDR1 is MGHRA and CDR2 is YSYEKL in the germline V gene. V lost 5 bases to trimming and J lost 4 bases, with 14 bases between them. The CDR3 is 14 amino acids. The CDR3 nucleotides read TGCGCCAGCAGCATGATCGGGGACTCCTATGGCTACACCTTC. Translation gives CASSMIGDSYGYTF.

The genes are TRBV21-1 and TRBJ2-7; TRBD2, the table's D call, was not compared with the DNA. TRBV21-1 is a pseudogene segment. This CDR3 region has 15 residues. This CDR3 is CASPERPRSPYEQYF. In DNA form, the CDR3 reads TGTGCCAGCCCAGAGCGCCCAAGGTCCCCTTACGAGCAGTACTTC.

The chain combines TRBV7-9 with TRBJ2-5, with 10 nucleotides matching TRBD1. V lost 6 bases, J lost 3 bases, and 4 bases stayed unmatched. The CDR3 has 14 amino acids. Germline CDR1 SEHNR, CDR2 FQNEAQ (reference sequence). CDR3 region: CASSLGQGKETQYF. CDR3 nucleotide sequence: TGTGCCAGCAGTTTGGGACAGGGGAAAGAGACCCAGTACTTC.

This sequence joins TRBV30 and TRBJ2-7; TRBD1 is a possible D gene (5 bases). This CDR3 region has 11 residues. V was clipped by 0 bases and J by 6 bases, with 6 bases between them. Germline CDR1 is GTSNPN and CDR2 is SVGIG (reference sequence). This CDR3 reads CAWSVRGEQYF. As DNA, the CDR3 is TGTGCCTGGAGTGTAAGGGGCGAGCAGTACTTC.

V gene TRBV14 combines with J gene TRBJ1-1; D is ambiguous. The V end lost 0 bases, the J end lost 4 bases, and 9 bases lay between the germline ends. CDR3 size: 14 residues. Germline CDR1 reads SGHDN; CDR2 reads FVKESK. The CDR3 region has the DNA TGTGCCAGCAGCCAAGATCCGAGGGTCACTGAAGCTTTCTTT. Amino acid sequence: CASSQDPRVTEAFF.

CDR3 amino acids: CASSLSLGLGSSYEQYF. The CDR3 DNA sequence: TGTGCCAGCAGTTTATCGCTGGGACTCGGCAGCAGCTACGAGCAGTACTTC. The chain is built from TRBV27 and TRBJ2-7; a weak D match, TRBD2 (6 bases). CDR1 and CDR2 from the germline V gene are MNHEY and SMNVEV (reference sequence). The V end was cut by 0 bases, the J end by 3 bases, with 18 bases between. This CDR3 spans 17 amino acids.

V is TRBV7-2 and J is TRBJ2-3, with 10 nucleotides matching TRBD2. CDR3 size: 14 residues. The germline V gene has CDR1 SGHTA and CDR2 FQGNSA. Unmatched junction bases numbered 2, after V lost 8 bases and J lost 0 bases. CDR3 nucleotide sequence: TGTGCCAGCCAGACTAGCGGGAGCACAGATACGCAGTATTTT. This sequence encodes CASQTSGSTDTQYF.

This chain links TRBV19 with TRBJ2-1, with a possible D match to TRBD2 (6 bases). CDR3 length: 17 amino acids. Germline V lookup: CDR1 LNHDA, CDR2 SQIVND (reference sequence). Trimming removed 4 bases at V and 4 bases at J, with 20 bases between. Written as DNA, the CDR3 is TGTGCCAGTAGTAGGACGGGACTGACGAGCCAATACAATGAGCAGTTCTTC. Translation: CASSRTGLTSQYNEQFF.

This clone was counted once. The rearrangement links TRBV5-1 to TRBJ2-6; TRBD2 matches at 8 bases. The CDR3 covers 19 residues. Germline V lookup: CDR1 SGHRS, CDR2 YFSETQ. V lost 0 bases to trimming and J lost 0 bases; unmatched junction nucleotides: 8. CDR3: CASSLGSGTRPSGANVLTF. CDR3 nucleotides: TGCGCCAGCAGCTTGGGATCCGGGACTAGACCCTCTGGGGCCAACGTCCTGACTTTC.

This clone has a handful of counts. The CDR3 DNA reads TGTGCCAGCAGTGAACTACTGGCAGGGCCAAATAATTCACCCCTCCACTTT. Translated, it gives CASSELLAGPNNSPLHF. The chain links TRBV2 to TRBJ1-6, with D perhaps matching TRBD1 (5 bases). Germline lookup yields CDR1 SNHLY and CDR2 FYNNEI. V lost 2 bases and J 5 bases, leaving 16 bases between the germline ends. The CDR3 is made up of 17 amino acids.

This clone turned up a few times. The CDR3 bases are TGTGCCAGCAGTGACTCGGAGCGGGAGTACCCCTACGAGCAGTACTTC. It yields the protein CASSDSEREYPYEQYF. The chain joins TRBV6-4 to TRBJ2-7; TRBD2 matches 8 bases. CDR3 length: 16 residues. V lost 0 bases to trimming and J lost 2 bases; unmatched junction nucleotides: 6. Per germline, CDR1 MRHNA and CDR2 SNTAGT.